The 15 T cell receptor beta chains listed next were all sequenced from one sample in a study of blood T cell repertoires in COVID-19. The table came from immunoSEQ multiplex PCR; TCRdb's copy has only in-frame clones and leaves some out. Of over 120,000 clones listed, roughly 87% were seen once; the top ten hold around 1.6%. Material: peripheral blood. The origin of the receptors is a human donor in a cohort sampled during active COVID-19.

V and J are TRBV19 and TRBJ2-2; TRBD2 agrees at 8 bases. CDR1 is LNHDA and CDR2 is SQIVND in the germline V gene (reference sequence). J was trimmed by 0 bases and V by 7 bases; bases with no gene match: 4. CDR3 length: 15 amino acids. CDR3 sequence (DNA): TGTGCCAGTATCCGCGGGGGGCCGAACACCGGGGAGCTGTTTTTT. Translated, it gives CASIRGGPNTGELFF.

The chain links TRBV5-1 to TRBJ1-2; D remains ambiguous. Germline CDR1 SGHRS, CDR2 YFSETQ. Trimming stripped 4 bases from V and 0 bases from J, with 13 bases between. This CDR3 comprises 15 residues. CDR3 amino acids: CASSPEAFPNYGYTF. The CDR3 DNA follows: TGCGCCAGCAGCCCTGAGGCATTTCCTAACTATGGCTACACCTTC. Looking up the rest from reference TRBV5-1 and TRBJ1-2 gives the full variable domain: KAGVTQTPRYLIKTRGQQVTLSCSPISGHRSVSWYQQTPGQGLQFLFEYFSETQRNKGNFPGRFSGRQFSNSRSEMNVSTLELGDSALYLCASSPEAFPNYGYTFGSGTRLTVV.

The J gene is TRBJ2-1, the V gene TRBV27; 7 nucleotides match TRBD2. Germline V lookup: CDR1 MNHEY, CDR2 SMNVEV (reference sequence). CDR3 size: 15 residues. V lost 2 bases to trimming and J lost 5 bases; unmatched junction nucleotides: 6. DNA of the CDR3: TGTGCCAGCAGTTTAACCCTAGCGGAGCACAATGAGCAGTTCTTC. Residues: CASSLTLAEHNEQFF.

The chain recombines TRBV6-5 with TRBJ2-3; TRBD2 aligns across 9 bases. Trimming removed 7 bases from V and 3 bases from J; junction bases left unmatched: 5. Germline CDR1 reads MNHEY; CDR2 reads SVGAGI. The CDR3 spans 14 residues. CDR3 residues: CASMRLAGTDTQYF. Here the CDR3 DNA reads TGTGCCAGCATGAGGCTAGCGGGGACAGATACGCAGTATTTT.

The chain links TRBV2 to TRBJ1-1; weak D call: TRBD1 (6 bases). Germline V gives CDR1 SNHLY, CDR2 FYNNEI. V lost 4 bases, J lost 3 bases, and 12 bases lay in between. There are 14 residues in the CDR3. The CDR3, as DNA: TGTGCCAGCAGTGTTGACAGGCGGGACACTGAAGCTTTCTTT. Translation: CASSVDRRDTEAFF.

The V and J genes are TRBV7-2 and TRBJ1-1; D is perhaps TRBD1 (5 bases). V dropped 0 bases and J dropped 3 bases, with 11 bases sitting between them. This CDR3 is 15 amino acids long. Germline values: CDR1 SGHTA, CDR2 FQGNSA. The CDR3 is CASSLAYGADTEAFF. CDR3 DNA: TGTGCCAGCAGCTTAGCGTATGGGGCTGACACTGAAGCTTTCTTT.

This chain links TRBV6-2 or TRBV6-3 with TRBJ2-7; tentatively, D is TRBD1 (5 bases). This CDR3 contains 13 residues. CDR1 MNHEY and CDR2 SVGEGT come from the germline V gene. The V gene lost 5 bases and the J gene lost 4 bases, with 12 bases spanning the gap. The CDR3 loop reads CASSGTGPYEQYF. The CDR3 DNA reads TGTGCCAGCAGTGGAACAGGCCCTTACGAGCAGTACTTC.

The chain employs TRBV10-1 and TRBJ2-1, with 7 bases aligning to TRBD1. The CDR3 length is 13 residues. CDR1 is WNHNN, CDR2 SYGVQD, per germline (reference sequence). Unmatched junction bases numbered 3, after V lost 6 bases and J lost 4 bases. This CDR3 is CASSVTGYNEQFF. As DNA, the CDR3 is TGCGCCAGCAGCGTGACAGGGTACAATGAGCAGTTCTTC.

The chain combines TRBV18 with TRBJ1-5; D ambiguous. The germline V gene encodes CDR1 KGHSH and CDR2 LQKENI. The CDR3 consists of 15 residues. V was shortened by 0 bases and J by 2 bases, with 8 bases between the two germline ends. CDR3 sequence reads: CASSPPGSGNQPQHF. The CDR3 nucleotides read TGTGCCAGCTCACCACCGGGGAGTGGCAATCAGCCCCAGCATTTT.

V is TRBV18 and J is TRBJ2-3; 7 bases map to TRBD1. CDR1 is KGHSH, CDR2 LQKENI, per germline. This CDR3 is built from 13 residues. The V gene end was trimmed by 5 bases and the J gene end by 3 bases; junction bases not matched to a gene: 2. The DNA for the CDR3 is TGTGCCAGCTCATCGACAGGGACAGATACGCAGTATTTT. Its protein is CASSSTGTDTQYF.

The V gene is TRBV25-1, the J gene TRBJ1-4; 7 nucleotides align to TRBD1. V lost 3 bases to trimming and J lost 8 bases; unmatched junction nucleotides: 6. CDR3 length equals 14 residues. The V gene's germline CDR1 is MGHDK and CDR2 SYGVNS. Here the CDR3 reads CASSDRGAGEKLFF. Here the CDR3 DNA reads TGTGCCAGCAGTGACAGGGGGGCTGGCGAAAAACTGTTTTTT.

This clone appeared once. V usage is TRBV6-5 and J usage is TRBJ2-7; 10 positions agree with TRBD1. Germline V gene lookup returns CDR1 MNHEY and CDR2 SVGAGI. V trimming: 5 bases; J trimming: 6 bases; junction bases outside the gene matches: 7. There are 14 residues in the CDR3. CDR3 bases: TGTGCCAGCAGTAGAGGGACAGGGGCATCCGAGCAGTACTTC. This encodes CASSRGTGASEQYF.

This rearrangement joins TRBV4-1 to TRBJ1-1; TRBD1 is a possible D gene (6 bases). With 0 bases removed from V and 8 bases from J, the gap between germline ends came to 10 bases. The CDR3 consists of 13 residues. Germline-derived CDR1 and CDR2 are MGHRA and YSYEKL. This chain's CDR3 is CASSQDRGSEAFF. The CDR3 coding sequence is TGCGCCAGCAGCCAAGACAGGGGTTCGGAAGCTTTCTTT.

This clone was counted a single time. The genes are TRBV6-9 and TRBJ1-3, with 7 bases identical to TRBD1. This CDR3 contains 16 residues. The junction had 7 bases not matched to a gene; V was cut back by 5 bases and J by 0 bases. Germline V gene lookup returns CDR1 MNHGY and CDR2 SVAAGI. CDR3 sequence: CASSQRQGRSGNTIYF. The CDR3 DNA follows: TGTGCCAGCAGTCAGAGACAGGGACGCTCTGGAAACACCATATATTTT.

The count of this clone is one. The V gene is TRBV6-1, the J gene TRBJ2-2, with TRBD1 matching 7 bases. Germline values: CDR1 MNHNS, CDR2 SASEGT. J was trimmed by 7 bases and V by 2 bases; bases with no gene match: 4. This CDR3 comprises 14 residues. This CDR3 reads CASSELQGVGELFF. The CDR3 DNA reads as TGTGCCAGCAGTGAACTCCAGGGGGTCGGGGAGCTGTTTTTT.